This T cell receptor beta chain emerged from a study of blood T cell repertoires in COVID-19 (TCRdb year 2020). Regarding the research as a whole: Collaborator samples came from the United States, Italy and Spain and covered acute and convalescent phases of COVID-19. The prospective study material was composed of cDNA or gDNA derived from T cells, B-cell-depleted T cells, or PBMCs. Subjects who had been exposed to COVID-19, were actively infected with it, or had recovered from it provided the deeply sampled blood TCRbeta repertoires that made up the dataset. The repertoires were made available in a free public database intended to serve as a resource for research on the immune response to SARS-CoV-2. Samples came from the ongoing ImmuneRACE study (first 160 participants) plus 1,254 subjects from 6 global collaborators. Sample metadata almost always included a de-identified subject ID, COVID-19 status, age in years and sex. HLA class I and class II types, where available, came from metadata supplied by the sample provider rather than from assay-based typing.

The full study reports these points: How much clinical and demographic metadata was included differed by source and by participant, and the metadata was provided uncurated.

On this clone itself: Its antigen is not yet known. No base quality values were provided; no much bigger clone lies one nucleotide off.

TCRbeta CDR3 regions were amplified from genomic DNA using the immunoSEQ Assay, a bias-controlled multiplex PCR. The published analysis was carried out like this. Within the assay, amplification of reference gene primers was used to estimate how many nucleated cells each sample contained. To quantify the absolute abundance of each unique TCRbeta CDR3 rearrangement, sequence reads were collapsed and filtered. For each sample, productive Simpson clonality was calculated by taking the square root of Simpson's diversity index across productive rearrangements. TCRdb holds this immuneACCESS table with in-frame rearrangements only. Some clones are missing; in checked studies, unresolved V genes explain under half, and the rest has no known cause. V and J calls and clone size come straight from that table; D and trimming were deduced from the DNA. The sample data list 35,000 to 50,000 clones, and roughly 80% of these were observed just once. The ten largest clones take up more than 8% of the sample.

The collaborating institutions used their own protocols to collect whole blood in K2EDTA tubes. For TCRbeta analysis, collaborators shipped samples in one of three forms: frozen whole blood, isolated PBMCs, or DNA extracted from either of those sample types. The CDR1 and CDR2 encoded by the germline V gene are MGHRA and YSYEKL. Including the terminal cysteine and phenylalanine, the CDR3 comprises 15 residues. Left in the record is the CDR3 DNA by itself, 45 bases read in frame from the first base. V is reduced by 1 base and J by 5 bases, leaving a spacing of 11 bases between them. The chain is assembled from TRBV4-1 and TRBJ2-2, with TRBD2 tentatively as D gene (5 bases match). The receptor was isolated from a man aged 55-75 years in a cohort sampled during active COVID-19. Sample: peripheral blood. The CDR3 region reads CASSQGTPETGELFF. DNA sequence: TGCGCCAGCAGCCAAGGGACTCCTGAAACCGGGGAGCTGTTTTTT.